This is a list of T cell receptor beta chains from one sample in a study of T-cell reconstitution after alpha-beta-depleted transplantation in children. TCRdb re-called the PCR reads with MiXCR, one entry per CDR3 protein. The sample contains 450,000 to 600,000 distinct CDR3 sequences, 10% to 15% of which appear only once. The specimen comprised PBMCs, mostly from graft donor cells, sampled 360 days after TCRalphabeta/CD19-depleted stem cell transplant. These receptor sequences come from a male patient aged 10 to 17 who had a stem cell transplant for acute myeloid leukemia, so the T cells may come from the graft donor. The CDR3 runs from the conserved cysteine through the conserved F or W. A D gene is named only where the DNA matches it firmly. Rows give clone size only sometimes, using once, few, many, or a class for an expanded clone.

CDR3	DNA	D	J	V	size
CASRRLASQETQYF	TGTGCCAGCAGGAGACTAGCCTCGCAAGAGACCCAGTACTTC	TRBD2	TRBJ2-5	TRBV6-1	many
CASTLGESRGTQYF	TGTGCCAGCACCCTAGGGGAATCCCGGGGTACCCAGTACTTC	-	TRBJ2-5	TRBV6-1	-
CASIKTGNEQYF	TGTGCCAGCATCAAGACAGGGAACGAGCAGTACTTC	TRBD1	TRBJ2-7	TRBV28	many
CAWSREGDQPQHF	TGTGCCTGGAGCCGTGAGGGGGACCAGCCCCAGCATTTT	-	TRBJ1-5	TRBV30	few
CSAMTLAGGPRPPPSTDTQYF	TGCAGTGCTATGACCCTAGCGGGAGGGCCTAGGCCCCCTCCTAGCACAGATACGCAGTATTTT	TRBD2	TRBJ2-3	TRBV20-1	few
CASRFRDRGFRETQYF	TGTGCCAGCAGATTCCGGGACAGGGGGTTTAGGGAGACCCAGTACTTC	TRBD1	TRBJ2-5	TRBV28	-
CASRKGLAGEVAYNEQFF	TGTGCCAGCAGAAAAGGACTAGCGGGAGAGGTCGCCTACAATGAGCAGTTCTTC	TRBD2	TRBJ2-1	TRBV12-3/TRBV12-4	few
CASSLVSIPDTEAFF	TGTGCCAGCAGCTTGGTCAGCATCCCGGACACTGAAGCTTTCTTT	-	TRBJ1-1	TRBV7-3	once
CASSGKDSPWGEQYF	TGTGCCAGCAGCGGAAAGGACTCCCCATGGGGCGAGCAGTACTTC	-	TRBJ2-7	TRBV9	few
CASSLEHSGSSYEQYF	TGTGCCAGCAGCTTAGAGCATAGCGGGAGCTCTTACGAGCAGTACTTC	TRBD2	TRBJ2-7	TRBV7-2	-
CASSPDRSGRSYEQYF	TGTGCCAGCTCACCCGACAGATCCGGGCGGAGCTACGAGCAGTACTTC	-	TRBJ2-7	TRBV18	few
CASSRQGAIDSPLHF	TGTGCCAGCAGTAGACAGGGGGCGATTGATTCACCCCTCCACTTT	TRBD1	TRBJ1-6	TRBV12-3/TRBV12-4	-
CSARARVVLYNEQFF	TGCAGTGCTAGAGCCCGGGTGGTCCTATACAATGAGCAGTTCTTC	-	TRBJ2-1	TRBV20-1	many
CASSYTGQSYEQYF	TGTGCCAGCAGCTATACGGGACAGAGCTACGAGCAGTACTTC	TRBD1	TRBJ2-7	TRBV28	few
CASSPRQPNTGELFF	TGTGCCAGCTCACCAAGACAGCCGAACACCGGGGAGCTGTTTTTT	-	TRBJ2-2	TRBV18	-
CASSLNPGLSYNEQFF	TGTGCCAGCAGCTTAAACCCCGGACTCTCCTACAATGAGCAGTTCTTC	-	TRBJ2-1	TRBV7-3	few
CASSVATRGAGAYQETQYF	TGTGCCAGCAGCGTAGCTACGAGGGGGGCGGGTGCGTACCAAGAGACCCAGTACTTC	-	TRBJ2-5	TRBV9	many
CASSPGPGSYTQYF	TGTGCCAGCAGTCCCGGTCCCGGGAGCTATACGCAGTATTTT	-	TRBJ2-3	TRBV12-3/TRBV12-4	few
CSVGGQGSYEQYF	TGCAGCGTGGGGGGACAGGGCTCCTACGAGCAGTACTTC	TRBD1	TRBJ2-7	TRBV29-1	many
CSVEEGRRETQYF	TGCAGCGTTGAAGAAGGGCGGAGAGAGACCCAGTACTTC	-	TRBJ2-5	TRBV29-1	-
CASGSGGGPLNQPQHF	TGTGCCAGCGGGAGTGGTGGGGGACCCTTGAATCAGCCCCAGCATTTT	-	TRBJ1-5	TRBV5-5	few
CSVEGGQGTEQYF	TGCAGCGTTGAGGGGGGACAGGGAACCGAGCAGTACTTC	TRBD1	TRBJ2-7	TRBV29-1	-
CASSQDLRLAVAYEQYF	TGCGCCAGCAGCCAAGATCTTCGGCTAGCGGTAGCCTACGAGCAGTACTTC	TRBD2	TRBJ2-7	TRBV4-3	few
CSARYSTSGNTGELFF	TGCAGTGCTAGATATTCCACTAGCGGGAACACCGGGGAGCTGTTTTTT	TRBD2	TRBJ2-2	TRBV20-1	-
CASSQGTPGTYEQYF	TGCGCCAGCAGCCAGGGTACGCCAGGGACCTACGAGCAGTACTTC	-	TRBJ2-7	TRBV4-3	few
CASSQDRRPSGTYEQYF	TGTGCCAGCAGCCAAGATAGGCGGCCTAGCGGGACCTACGAGCAGTACTTC	TRBD2	TRBJ2-7	TRBV3-1	few
CSVALRDPGANVLTF	TGCAGCGTTGCCCTCAGGGATCCTGGGGCCAACGTCCTGACTTTC	-	TRBJ2-6	TRBV29-1	many
CASRNGYGEKNIQYF	TGCGCCAGCAGGAATGGATATGGTGAGAAAAACATTCAGTACTTC	-	TRBJ2-4	TRBV5-1	-
CATRRGGRAQDEQYF	TGTGCCACCCGAAGGGGCGGGAGGGCCCAGGACGAGCAGTACTTC	TRBD2	TRBJ2-7	TRBV28	-
CASSGADLNEQFF	TGTGCCAGCTCGGGGGCGGACCTCAATGAGCAGTTCTTC	-	TRBJ2-1	TRBV6-2/TRBV6-3	-
CASSVELGLQYNEQFF	TGTGCCAGCAGCGTAGAACTCGGACTACAGTACAATGAGCAGTTCTTC	-	TRBJ2-1	TRBV9	few
CASSSSPGLRLKYEQYF	TGCGCCAGCAGCTCTTCACCGGGACTACGTTTGAAGTACGAGCAGTACTTC	TRBD2	TRBJ2-7	TRBV5-1	many
CASSNQGGKQYF	TGTGCCAGCAGTAATCAAGGTGGGAAGCAGTACTTC	-	TRBJ2-7	TRBV28	-
CASSQDLRSTNEKLFF	TGCGCCAGCAGCCAAGATCTGAGGTCAACTAATGAAAAACTGTTTTTT	-	TRBJ1-4	TRBV4-3	-
CSVGQVDGYTF	TGCAGCGTTGGACAGGTTGATGGCTACACCTTC	-	TRBJ1-2	TRBV29-1	few
CASSPQGGRSTDTQYF	TGTGCCAGCAGTCCCCAGGGAGGCCGGAGCACAGATACGCAGTATTTT	-	TRBJ2-3	TRBV12-3/TRBV12-4	many
CASSLVLGVGTGELFF	TGCGCCAGCAGCTTGGTGCTGGGCGTGGGAACCGGGGAGCTGTTTTTT	-	TRBJ2-2	TRBV5-1	-
CASSSNRGRRHEQYF	TGTGCCAGCAGCTCCAACAGGGGGCGCAGGCACGAGCAGTACTTC	TRBD1	TRBJ2-7	TRBV5-6	-
CSAYASTSGTYNEQFF	TGCAGCGCCTACGCCTCTACTAGCGGGACATACAATGAGCAGTTCTTC	TRBD2	TRBJ2-1	TRBV29-1	many
CASRTRILGQGKTEAFF	TGTGCCAGCAGGACTAGGATACTTGGACAGGGTAAGACTGAAGCTTTCTTT	TRBD1	TRBJ1-1	TRBV6-2/TRBV6-3	-
CASSFNRGTGELFF	TGTGCCAGCAGTTTCAACAGGGGCACCGGGGAGCTGTTTTTT	TRBD1	TRBJ2-2	TRBV28	-
CSAPPRTSGRYEQYF	TGCAGTGCTCCACCCCGGACTAGCGGGAGGTACGAGCAGTACTTC	TRBD2	TRBJ2-7	TRBV20-1	-
CCASSGPQPQHF	TGCTGTGCTAGTTCGGGGCCTCAGCCCCAGCATTTT	-	TRBJ1-5	TRBV20-1	-
CSARRLAKNIQYF	TGCAGCGCGCGCCGCCTAGCCAAAAACATTCAGTACTTC	-	TRBJ2-4	TRBV29-1	-
CSAWGADRGNYGYTF	TGCAGTGCTTGGGGGGCGGACAGGGGGAACTATGGCTACACCTTC	TRBD1	TRBJ1-2	TRBV20-1	few
CAIKTGDYNEQFF	TGTGCCATAAAAACAGGGGACTACAATGAGCAGTTCTTC	TRBD1	TRBJ2-1	TRBV10-3	few
CASSEGAVQFF	TGTGCCAGCAGTGAAGGGGCGGTGCAGTTCTTC	-	TRBJ2-1	TRBV2	-
CSARDPASYEQYF	TGCAGTGCTAGAGATCCGGCTTCCTACGAGCAGTACTTC	-	TRBJ2-7	TRBV20-1	-
CASSYSTRRIYGYTF	TGTGCCAGCAGCTATTCGACCCGGAGGATTTATGGCTACACCTTC	-	TRBJ1-2	TRBV12-3/TRBV12-4	-
CGGIYTGELFF	TGCGGAGGGATCTACACCGGGGAGCTGTTTTTT	-	TRBJ2-2	TRBV20-1	-
CAWSVLLAGVGTGELFF	TGTGCCTGGAGTGTACTCTTAGCGGGAGTGGGAACCGGGGAGCTGTTTTTT	TRBD2	TRBJ2-2	TRBV30	-
CCARDSTSGRADGELFF	TGCTGTGCTAGAGATTCAACTAGCGGGAGGGCAGACGGGGAGCTGTTTTTT	TRBD2	TRBJ2-2	TRBV20-1	few
CASAAGTGRYEQYF	TGCGCCAGCGCTGCGGGGACAGGGCGCTACGAGCAGTACTTC	TRBD1	TRBJ2-7	TRBV4-3	few
CASKTEGGWHNEQFF	TGTGCCAGCAAAACCGAGGGCGGGTGGCACAATGAGCAGTTCTTC	-	TRBJ2-1	TRBV2	-
CASSPLGPYEQYF	TGTGCCAGCTCACCACTCGGACCCTACGAGCAGTACTTC	-	TRBJ2-7	TRBV18	many
CAISDTGRGVDEQFF	TGTGCCATCAGTGATACCGGGAGAGGTGTGGATGAGCAGTTCTTC	-	TRBJ2-1	TRBV10-3	few
CASSQEGGTSGEQFF	TGTGCCAGCAGCCAAGAGGGAGGGACTTCCGGTGAGCAGTTCTTC	TRBD2	TRBJ2-1	TRBV3-1	few